These T cell receptor beta chains were read from a single sample in a study of blood T cell repertoires in COVID-19. Clones were sequenced by immunoSEQ multiplex PCR, and TCRdb holds only the in-frame ones, with some missing. The top ten clones hold about 8.5% of a sample with over 95,000 clones, approximately 88% of them seen once. Sequenced input: peripheral blood. The receptors were gathered from a woman in her 40s with acute or convalescent COVID-19. Each CDR3 is given with its conserved first and last residue. The D gene is left open where the match is weak. Part of the rows lack a size; the others show once, few, many or a class for expanded clones.

j_gene | abundance | d_gene | v_gene | CDR3aa | CDR3nt
TRBJ2-7 | . | . | TRBV5-4 | CASSLRGPTYEQYF | TGTGCCAGCAGCTTGAGAGGGCCGACCTACGAGCAGTACTTC
TRBJ1-4 | . | TRBD1 | TRBV7-9 | CASSSGTGGLGEKLFF | TGTGCCAGCAGCTCCGGGACAGGGGGTCTTGGTGAAAAACTGTTTTTT
TRBJ1-4 | . | . | TRBV30 | CAWSYVSNEKLFF | TGTGCCTGGAGTTATGTATCTAATGAAAAACTGTTTTTT
TRBJ1-2 | . | . | TRBV27 | CASSFASGYGYTF | TGTGCCAGCAGTTTTGCCAGCGGATATGGCTACACCTTC
TRBJ2-7 | . | TRBD1 | TRBV6-5 | CASSYSGTVTSYEQYF | TGTGCCAGCAGTTACTCGGGGACAGTAACCTCCTACGAGCAGTACTTC
TRBJ1-1 | . | TRBD1 | TRBV5-5 | CASNRDRGNTEAFF | TGTGCCAGCAACCGGGACAGGGGGAACACTGAAGCTTTCTTT
TRBJ1-1 | . | TRBD1 | TRBV7-9 | CASSLGDRSMNTEAFF | TGTGCCAGCAGCTTGGGGGACAGGTCAATGAACACTGAAGCTTTCTTT
TRBJ2-1 | . | TRBD2 | TRBV19 | CASSTSGGYNEQFF | TGTGCCAGTAGTACTAGCGGGGGTTACAATGAGCAGTTCTTC
TRBJ2-7 | . | TRBD1 | TRBV6-2/TRBV6-3 | CASSYRGTGAYEQYF | TGTGCCAGCAGTTACCGAGGGACAGGGGCCTACGAGCAGTACTTC
TRBJ2-7 | . | . | TRBV18 | CASSSTGNNEQYF | TGTGCCAGCTCATCCACAGGGAATAACGAGCAGTACTTC
TRBJ2-7 | . | . | TRBV7-9 | CASSLSGDYEQYF | TGTGCCAGCAGCTTGAGTGGAGATTACGAGCAGTACTTC
TRBJ1-5 | . | . | TRBV2 | CASSEWGQSQPQHF | TGTGCCAGCAGTGAGTGGGGGCAGAGTCAGCCCCAGCATTTT
TRBJ2-3 | . | . | TRBV7-8 | CASSRLGQPTDTQYF | TGTGCCAGCAGCCGTCTAGGACAGCCCACAGATACGCAGTATTTT
TRBJ2-1 | . | TRBD2 | TRBV4-1 | CASSQGLAAYNEQFF | TGCGCCAGCAGCCAAGGACTAGCGGCCTACAATGAGCAGTTCTTC
TRBJ1-3 | . | TRBD1 | TRBV7-9 | CASSADRVSGNTIYF | TGTGCCAGCAGCGCCGACAGGGTCTCTGGAAACACCATATATTTT
TRBJ2-4 | . | TRBD2 | TRBV9 | CASSRVAGAENIQYF | TGTGCCAGCAGCAGAGTAGCGGGGGCGGAAAACATTCAGTACTTC
TRBJ2-3 | . | TRBD2 | TRBV5-1 | CASSSLAGGRSTTDTQYF | TGCGCCAGCAGCTCGTTAGCGGGGGGTCGTTCAACCACAGATACGCAGTATTTT
TRBJ1-2 | . | TRBD1 | TRBV4-3 | CASSQEGQDPNYGYTF | TGCGCCAGCAGCCAAGAAGGACAGGACCCTAACTATGGCTACACCTTC
TRBJ1-2 | . | TRBD1 | TRBV7-2 | CASSFQGANGYTF | TGTGCCAGCAGCTTTCAGGGGGCGAATGGCTACACCTTC
TRBJ1-2 | . | TRBD1 | TRBV20-1 | CSASRPGGSGYTF | TGCAGTGCTAGTCGGCCAGGGGGAAGTGGCTACACCTTC
TRBJ2-2 | . | . | TRBV2 | CASSTVNTGELFF | TGTGCCAGCAGTACGGTCAACACCGGGGAGCTGTTTTTT
TRBJ1-6 | . | . | TRBV10-3 | CAIRGEARNSPLHF | TGTGCCATCAGGGGGGAGGCGCGGAATTCACCCCTCCACTTT
TRBJ1-5 | once | TRBD1 | TRBV30 | CAWSFRDRGNSNQPQHF | TGTGCCTGGAGTTTCCGGGACAGGGGGAACAGCAATCAGCCCCAGCATTTT
TRBJ2-2 | once | . | TRBV7-9 | CASSLRGTPHTGELFF | TGTGCCAGCAGCTTAAGGGGGACCCCTCACACCGGGGAGCTGTTTTTT
TRBJ2-5 | . | . | TRBV7-2 | CASSLYPQETQYF | TGTGCCAGCAGCCTATACCCCCAAGAGACCCAGTACTTC
TRBJ2-7 | few | TRBD1 | TRBV7-9 | CASSSRGPYEQYF | TGTGCCAGCAGCTCGAGGGGGCCCTACGAGCAGTACTTC
TRBJ2-1 | . | TRBD2 | TRBV18 | CASSPPNSGGRGEQFF | TGTGCCAGCTCACCACCGAATAGCGGGGGGCGGGGTGAGCAGTTCTTC
TRBJ1-5 | . | TRBD1 | TRBV19 | CASSRGTGRTRSNQPQHF | TGTGCCAGTAGTAGGGGGACAGGGAGGACAAGAAGCAATCAGCCCCAGCATTTT
TRBJ2-7 | . | . | TRBV30 | CAWSGGGEQYF | TGTGCCTGGAGTGGGGGAGGCGAGCAGTACTTC
TRBJ1-2 | . | TRBD1 | TRBV24-1 | CATSDGTGEKRGYTF | TGTGCCACCAGTGACGGGACAGGGGAGAAAAGAGGCTACACCTTC
TRBJ1-1 | once | TRBD1 | TRBV9 | CASSTPTGLDTEAFF | TGTGCCAGCAGCACCCCGACAGGGCTGGACACTGAAGCTTTCTTT
TRBJ1-4 | . | TRBD1 | TRBV19 | CASRDRGRAGEKLFF | TGTGCCAGCCGGGACAGGGGGCGCGCAGGTGAAAAACTGTTTTTT
TRBJ2-2 | . | . | TRBV29-1 | CSVLNEVNTGELFF | TGCAGCGTTCTTAATGAGGTGAACACCGGGGAGCTGTTTTTT
TRBJ2-2 | . | . | TRBV2 | CASRDRELFF | TGTGCCAGCAGGGACAGAGAGCTGTTTTTT
TRBJ1-2 | . | . | TRBV7-2 | CASSLLDRANYGYTF | TGTGCCAGCAGCTTACTGGACAGAGCTAACTATGGCTACACCTTC
TRBJ1-2 | . | TRBD1 | TRBV7-2 | CASSPDRGDGYTF | TGTGCCAGCAGCCCCGACAGGGGGGACGGCTACACCTTC
TRBJ1-1 | . | . | TRBV7-2 | CASSFGEDTEAFF | TGTGCCAGCAGCTTCGGGGAAGACACTGAAGCTTTCTTT
TRBJ1-5 | once | . | TRBV6-6 | CASSNTGDSNQPQHF | TGTGCCAGCAGTAATACGGGGGATAGCAATCAGCCCCAGCATTTT
TRBJ1-6 | once | . | TRBV2 | CASRVGMNSPLHF | TGTGCCAGCAGGGTCGGGATGAATTCACCCCTCCACTTT
TRBJ1-3 | . | TRBD1 | TRBV2 | CASRGTGSGNTIYF | TGTGCCAGCAGAGGGACAGGCTCTGGAAACACCATATATTTT